A selection of T cell receptor beta chains follows, all from one sample in a study of T cell changes during pregnancy in multiple sclerosis. Some clones are missing from TCRdb's copy, which holds only in-frame ones; the method was immunoSEQ multiplex PCR. This table has 40,000 to 60,000 clones, almost 90% appearing once. The input for sequencing was peripheral blood, taken in the first trimester of pregnancy. These receptors all stem from a female donor in good health, enrolled as a control in a pregnancy study. Each CDR3 is given with its conserved first and last residue. A D gene is named only where the DNA matches it firmly. The size field is filled for only some rows; it gives once, few, many or a size class.

CDR3aa: CASSIAGGTGELFF
CDR3nt: TGTGCCAGTAGTATTGCAGGGGGCACCGGGGAGCTGTTTTTT
d_gene: TRBD1
abundance: .
j_gene: TRBJ2-2
v_gene: TRBV19

CDR3aa: CASSQPLPNSPLHF
CDR3nt: TGTGCCAGCAGCCAACCTCTTCCTAATTCACCCCTCCACTTT
d_gene: .
abundance: .
j_gene: TRBJ1-6
v_gene: TRBV14

CDR3aa: CASSPDGTEYEQYF
CDR3nt: TGTGCCAGCAGCCCGGACGGGACAGAATACGAGCAGTACTTC
d_gene: TRBD1
abundance: .
j_gene: TRBJ2-7
v_gene: TRBV5-6

CDR3aa: CASSLRGGEGYTF
CDR3nt: TGTGCCAGCAGCTTAAGAGGGGGGGAAGGCTACACCTTC
d_gene: .
abundance: few
j_gene: TRBJ1-2
v_gene: TRBV7-3

CDR3aa: CASSPGTDYEQYF
CDR3nt: TGCGCCAGCAGCCCAGGGACAGACTACGAGCAGTACTTC
d_gene: TRBD1
abundance: .
j_gene: TRBJ2-7
v_gene: TRBV4-1

CDR3aa: CASSLSGSSYEQYF
CDR3nt: TGTGCCAGCAGTTTAAGTGGGAGCTCCTACGAGCAGTACTTC
d_gene: .
abundance: .
j_gene: TRBJ2-7
v_gene: TRBV28

CDR3aa: CASSLTQGAGNSPLHF
CDR3nt: TGTGCCAGCAGCTTGACTCAGGGGGCAGGGAATTCACCCCTCCACTTT
d_gene: TRBD1
abundance: .
j_gene: TRBJ1-6
v_gene: TRBV14

CDR3aa: CASSAGKSGNTIYF
CDR3nt: TGTGCCAGCTCGGCAGGCAAATCTGGAAACACCATATATTTT
d_gene: .
abundance: once
j_gene: TRBJ1-3
v_gene: TRBV27

CDR3aa: CASSRGRFYNEQFF
CDR3nt: TGTGCCAGCAGTAGGGGGCGATTCTACAATGAGCAGTTCTTC
d_gene: TRBD1
abundance: .
j_gene: TRBJ2-1
v_gene: TRBV6-1

CDR3aa: CASSFTSPGTNYYEQYF
CDR3nt: TGTGCCAGCAGCTTCACATCTCCCGGGACTAACTACTACGAGCAGTACTTC
d_gene: TRBD2
abundance: .
j_gene: TRBJ2-7
v_gene: TRBV5-4

CDR3aa: CASSGDRVYTEAFF
CDR3nt: TGTGCCAGCAGTGGGGACAGGGTCTACACTGAAGCTTTCTTT
d_gene: TRBD1
abundance: .
j_gene: TRBJ1-1
v_gene: TRBV6-1

CDR3aa: CASSLGEEGYTF
CDR3nt: TGTGCCAGCAGCTTAGGAGAGGAAGGCTACACCTTC
d_gene: .
abundance: .
j_gene: TRBJ1-2
v_gene: TRBV11-2

CDR3aa: CAWSWTSGGVGELFF
CDR3nt: TGTGCCTGGAGTTGGACTAGCGGGGGGGTCGGGGAGCTGTTTTTT
d_gene: TRBD2
abundance: .
j_gene: TRBJ2-2
v_gene: TRBV30

CDR3aa: CASSESQGYARRSSYEQYF
CDR3nt: TGCGCCAGCAGTGAGTCGCAGGGATACGCTCGTAGGAGCTCCTACGAGCAGTACTTC
d_gene: .
abundance: .
j_gene: TRBJ2-7
v_gene: TRBV10-1

CDR3aa: CASSLGGQGSPSGWTEAFF
CDR3nt: TGTGCCAGCAGCTTGGGGGGACAGGGGTCGCCCAGCGGGTGGACTGAAGCTTTCTTT
d_gene: TRBD1
abundance: .
j_gene: TRBJ1-1
v_gene: TRBV7-6

CDR3aa: CASSYGQGAPGYTF
CDR3nt: TGTGCCAGCAGCTACGGACAGGGGGCGCCTGGCTACACCTTC
d_gene: TRBD1
abundance: .
j_gene: TRBJ1-2
v_gene: TRBV7-2

CDR3aa: CASSSSGNTEAFF
CDR3nt: TGTGCCAGCAGCTCATCGGGGAACACTGAAGCTTTCTTT
d_gene: .
abundance: .
j_gene: TRBJ1-1
v_gene: TRBV6-1

CDR3aa: CASSTTHRQGTGQPQHF
CDR3nt: TGTGCCAGCAGCACTACGCATCGACAGGGAACGGGTCAGCCCCAGCATTTT
d_gene: .
abundance: .
j_gene: TRBJ1-5
v_gene: TRBV21-1

CDR3aa: CASSPRGRETQYF
CDR3nt: TGTGCCAGCTCACCACGGGGCCGAGAGACCCAGTACTTC
d_gene: .
abundance: .
j_gene: TRBJ2-5
v_gene: TRBV18

CDR3aa: CASSLGGSQETQYF
CDR3nt: TGTGCCAGCAGTTTAGGGGGCAGCCAAGAGACCCAGTACTTC
d_gene: .
abundance: .
j_gene: TRBJ2-5
v_gene: TRBV28

CDR3aa: CASRRTSLDGYTF
CDR3nt: TGTGCCAGCAGACGGACATCGCTGGACGGCTACACCTTC
d_gene: .
abundance: .
j_gene: TRBJ1-2
v_gene: TRBV6-5

CDR3aa: CASSLAGGPNTGELFF
CDR3nt: TGTGCCAGCAGCTTAGCGGGGGGGCCGAACACCGGGGAGCTGTTTTTT
d_gene: TRBD2
abundance: .
j_gene: TRBJ2-2
v_gene: TRBV11-2

CDR3aa: CASSQLGEATSGANVLTF
CDR3nt: TGTGCCAGCAGCCAATTGGGTGAAGCGACCTCTGGGGCCAACGTCCTGACTTTC
d_gene: .
abundance: .
j_gene: TRBJ2-6
v_gene: TRBV4-2

CDR3aa: CASSLGQGASEAFF
CDR3nt: TGTGCCAGCAGTCTGGGACAGGGGGCTTCTGAAGCTTTCTTT
d_gene: TRBD1
abundance: .
j_gene: TRBJ1-1
v_gene: TRBV28

CDR3aa: CASGLPGVAGDLGTQYF
CDR3nt: TGTGCTAGTGGCCTCCCCGGGGTAGCGGGGGACCTCGGGACCCAGTACTTC
d_gene: TRBD2
abundance: .
j_gene: TRBJ2-5
v_gene: TRBV12-5

CDR3aa: CASSSPGGDWDTQYF
CDR3nt: TGTGCCAGCAGCTCGCCGGGGGGGGATTGGGATACGCAGTATTTT
d_gene: TRBD2
abundance: once
j_gene: TRBJ2-3
v_gene: TRBV5-4